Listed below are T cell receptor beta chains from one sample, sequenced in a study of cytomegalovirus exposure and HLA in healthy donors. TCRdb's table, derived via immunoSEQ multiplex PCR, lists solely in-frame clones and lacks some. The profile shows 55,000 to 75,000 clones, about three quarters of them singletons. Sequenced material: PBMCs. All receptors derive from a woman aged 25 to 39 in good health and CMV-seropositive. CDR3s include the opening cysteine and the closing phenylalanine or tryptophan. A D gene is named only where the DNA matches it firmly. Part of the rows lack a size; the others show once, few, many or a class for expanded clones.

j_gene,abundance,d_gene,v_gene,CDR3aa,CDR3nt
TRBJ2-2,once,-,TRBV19,CASQWRLNTGELFF,TGTGCCAGTCAGTGGCGGCTGAACACCGGGGAGCTGTTTTTT
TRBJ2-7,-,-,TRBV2,CASSLLYEQYF,TGTGCCAGCAGTCTTCTCTACGAGCAGTACTTC
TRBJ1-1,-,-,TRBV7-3,CASSLSGVTTEAFF,TGTGCCAGCAGCTTATCAGGGGTGACCACTGAAGCTTTCTTT
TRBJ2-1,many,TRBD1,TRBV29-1,CSVQTGYEQFF,TGCAGCGTCCAGACAGGGTACGAGCAGTTCTTC
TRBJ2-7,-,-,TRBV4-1,CASSQDVSGFEQYF,TGCGCCAGCAGCCAAGATGTGTCCGGGTTCGAGCAGTACTTC
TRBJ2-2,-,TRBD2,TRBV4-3,CASSQPTSGSTGELFF,TGCGCCAGCAGCCAACCGACTAGCGGGAGTACCGGGGAGCTGTTTTTT
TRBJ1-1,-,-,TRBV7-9,CASSYSGFEAFF,TGTGCCAGCAGCTATTCGGGATTCGAAGCTTTCTTT
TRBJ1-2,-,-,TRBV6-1,CASSNVDYGYTF,TGTGCCAGCAGTAACGTAGACTATGGCTACACCTTC
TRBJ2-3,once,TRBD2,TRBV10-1,CASSEGAPVGLGTDTQYF,TGCGCCAGCAGTGAAGGAGCTCCCGTGGGACTAGGGACAGATACGCAGTATTTT
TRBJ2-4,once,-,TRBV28,CASSLSASGGGIQYF,TGTGCCAGCAGTTTATCTGCGTCAGGCGGAGGCATTCAGTACTTC
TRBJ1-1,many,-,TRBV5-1,CASSLGPGLSPNTEAFF,TGCGCCAGCAGCTTGGGCCCAGGGCTATCCCCGAACACTGAAGCTTTCTTT
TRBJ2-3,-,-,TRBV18,CASSPPTLARITDTQYF,TGTGCCAGCTCACCACCCACTCTAGCGCGGATCACAGATACGCAGTATTTT
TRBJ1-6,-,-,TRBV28,CASSRLQQVSPLHF,TGTGCCAGCAGCAGACTCCAACAGGTTTCACCCCTCCACTTT
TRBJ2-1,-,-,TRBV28,CASSLRGDEQFF,TGTGCCAGCAGTTTAAGAGGCGATGAGCAGTTCTTC
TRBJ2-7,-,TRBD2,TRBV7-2,CASSFLAGGPPLEQYF,TGTGCCAGCAGCTTCTTAGCGGGAGGGCCCCCCCTAGAGCAGTACTTC
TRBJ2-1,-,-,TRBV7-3,CASSFQRSSYNEQFF,TGTGCCAGCAGCTTCCAGCGGAGCTCCTACAATGAGCAGTTCTTC
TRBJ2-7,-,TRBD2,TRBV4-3,CASSQREGPYEQYF,TGCGCCAGCAGCCAGAGGGAGGGCCCCTACGAGCAGTACTTC
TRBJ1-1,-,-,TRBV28,CASSKTTEAFF,TGTGCCAGCAGTAAAACAACTGAAGCTTTCTTT
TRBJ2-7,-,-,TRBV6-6,CASSPPTRLSSYEQYF,TGTGCCAGCAGTCCCCCTACTAGACTCAGCTCCTACGAGCAGTACTTC
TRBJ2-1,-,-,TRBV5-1,CASFRDQLVNEQFF,TGCGCCAGCTTCCGGGATCAACTAGTCAATGAGCAGTTCTTC
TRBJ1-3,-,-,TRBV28,CAMQGPGNTIYF,TGTGCCATGCAGGGTCCCGGAAACACCATATATTTT
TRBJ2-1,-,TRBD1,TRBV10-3,CAISQGQGTHNEQFF,TGTGCCATCAGCCAGGGACAGGGGACACACAATGAGCAGTTCTTC
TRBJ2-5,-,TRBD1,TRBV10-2,CASSDPYRTGPLETQYF,TGCGCCAGCAGTGACCCATACCGGACAGGGCCCCTAGAGACCCAGTACTTC
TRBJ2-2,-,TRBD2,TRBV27,CASSLLAGGNTGELFF,TGTGCCAGCAGTTTACTAGCGGGAGGGAACACCGGGGAGCTGTTTTTT
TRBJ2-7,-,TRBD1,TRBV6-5,CASSYRRDRAYEQYF,TGTGCCAGCAGTTACCGCCGGGACAGGGCCTACGAGCAGTACTTC
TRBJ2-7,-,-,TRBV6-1,CASSDKGVTREQYF,TGTGCCAGCAGTGACAAAGGGGTAACGAGGGAGCAGTACTTC
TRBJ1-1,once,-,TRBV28,CASSYYPAEAFF,TGTGCCAGCAGTTACTACCCCGCTGAAGCTTTCTTT
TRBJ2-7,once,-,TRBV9,CASSVGPSYEQYF,TGTGCCAGCAGCGTAGGTCCGTCCTACGAGCAGTACTTC
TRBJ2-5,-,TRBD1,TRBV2,CASSKTGGKTQYF,TGTGCCAGCAGTAAGACAGGGGGAAAGACCCAGTACTTC
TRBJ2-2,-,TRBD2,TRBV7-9,CASRREVTGELFF,TGTGCCAGCCGGCGGGAGGTCACCGGGGAGCTGTTTTTT
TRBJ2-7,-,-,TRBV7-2,CASSFSGSYEQYF,TGTGCCAGCAGCTTCTCAGGGTCCTACGAGCAGTACTTC
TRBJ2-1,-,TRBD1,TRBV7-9,CASSPRDSSYNEQFF,TGTGCCAGCAGCCCCCGGGACAGCTCCTACAATGAGCAGTTCTTC
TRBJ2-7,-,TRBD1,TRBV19,CASSRTGGSYEQYF,TGTGCCAGTAGTAGGACAGGGGGCTCCTACGAGCAGTACTTC
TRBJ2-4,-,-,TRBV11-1,CASSFGGSLNPRDIQYF,TGTGCCAGCAGCTTTGGAGGCTCACTCAATCCGCGAGACATTCAGTACTTC
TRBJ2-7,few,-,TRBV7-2,CASSARDNSYEQYF,TGTGCCAGCAGCGCCCGGGACAACTCCTACGAGCAGTACTTC
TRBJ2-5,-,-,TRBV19,CASSSHPPPEGAQYF,TGTGCCAGTAGTTCCCATCCCCCCCCGGAAGGGGCCCAGTACTTC
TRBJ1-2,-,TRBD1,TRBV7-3,CASSSTGVQGYTF,TGTGCCAGCAGCTCGACAGGGGTTCAGGGCTACACCTTC
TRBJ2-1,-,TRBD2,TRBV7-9,CASSPRTSSPYNEQFF,TGTGCCAGCAGCCCGCGGACTAGCAGTCCCTACAATGAGCAGTTCTTC
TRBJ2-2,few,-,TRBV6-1,CASRHDSNTGELFF,TGTGCCAGCAGACACGACAGCAACACCGGGGAGCTGTTTTTT
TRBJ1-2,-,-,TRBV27,CASRSDSYGYTF,TGTGCCAGCAGATCCGACAGCTATGGCTACACCTTC
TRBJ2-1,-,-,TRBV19,CASSMLNEQFF,TGTGCCAGTAGTATGTTAAATGAGCAGTTCTTC
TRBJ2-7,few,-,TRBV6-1,CASSEVEGSKQYF,TGTGCCAGCAGTGAGGTGGAGGGTAGCAAGCAGTACTTC
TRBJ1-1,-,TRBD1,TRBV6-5,CASSYSSKGQGEAFF,TGTGCCAGCAGTTACTCGAGTAAGGGACAGGGTGAAGCTTTCTTT
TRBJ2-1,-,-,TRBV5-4,CASSQGPLLSGGNEQFF,TGTGCCAGCAGCCAAGGACCCCTATTGAGCGGTGGCAATGAGCAGTTCTTC
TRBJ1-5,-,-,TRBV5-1,CASSLGGDQPQHF,TGCGCCAGCAGCTTGGGGGGGGATCAGCCCCAGCATTTT
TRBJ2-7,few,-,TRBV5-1,CASSLVDLIQEQYF,TGCGCCAGCAGCTTGGTAGACTTAATCCAGGAGCAGTACTTC
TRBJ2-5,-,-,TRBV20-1,CSASRDETQYF,TGCAGTGCTAGCAGGGATGAGACCCAGTACTTC
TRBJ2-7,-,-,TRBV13,CASSSAGSGEQYF,TGTGCCAGCAGCTCCGCCGGATCGGGGGAGCAGTACTTC